The rows below give T cell receptor beta chains drawn from one sample of a study of cytomegalovirus exposure and HLA in healthy donors. The protocol was immunoSEQ multiplex PCR, while the TCRdb copy is restricted to in-frame clones and leaves out a portion. The sample has 150,000 to 200,000 clones; roughly 83% are singletons. What was sequenced was PBMCs. All receptors come from a woman aged 45-60 years in good health and CMV-seronegative. Each CDR3 is given with its conserved first and last residue. Each record gives: clone size, D gene, J gene, V gene, CDR3 DNA, CDR3 protein. A D gene is named only where the DNA matches it firmly. For some rows the clone size is stated as once, few or many, or as a class when expanded; others skip it.

>NA|TRBD2|TRBJ2-7|TRBV10-3
TGTGCCATCAGTGAGCGGACTAGCGGGAGGTACGAGCAGTACTTC
CAISERTSGRYEQYF
>NA|NA|TRBJ2-2|TRBV19
TGTGCCAGTAGTAGCCGCGGCGGGGAGCTGTTTTTT
CASSSRGGELFF
>NA|NA|TRBJ1-4|TRBV19
TGTGCCAGTAGTATGCAGGGGCGGGTTGAAAAACTGTTTTTT
CASSMQGRVEKLFF
>NA|TRBD1|TRBJ1-1|TRBV5-1
TGCGCCAGCAGCATGACAGGGCGGGCGGACACTGAAGCTTTCTTT
CASSMTGRADTEAFF
>NA|TRBD2|TRBJ2-1|TRBV11-3
TGTGCCAGCAGCGGGGCTAGCGGGAGGGCCGACGAGCAGTTCTTC
CASSGASGRADEQFF
>once|NA|TRBJ1-2|TRBV10-3
TGTGCCATCAGTGAGCACCGGGACACCGACTATGGCTACACCTTC
CAISEHRDTDYGYTF
>NA|NA|TRBJ2-2|TRBV30
TGTGCCTGGTCAACTAGCTTGAGCACCGGGGAGCTGTTTTTT
CAWSTSLSTGELFF
>NA|TRBD1|TRBJ1-2|TRBV19
TGTGCCAGTAGTAGGACAGGCTATGGCTACACCTTC
CASSRTGYGYTF
>NA|NA|TRBJ1-1|TRBV5-4
TGTGCCAGCAGCTTGGACAGGGAAAACACTGAAGCTTTCTTT
CASSLDRENTEAFF
>once|TRBD1|TRBJ1-1|TRBV7-9
TGTTCCAGCAACCAAATGGACAGGATGAACACTGAAGCTTTCTTT
CSSNQMDRMNTEAFF
>NA|NA|TRBJ1-1|TRBV11-2
TGTGCCAGCAGCTTGGACATGAGGCACATGAACACTGAAGCTTTCTTT
CASSLDMRHMNTEAFF
>NA|NA|TRBJ1-2|TRBV28
TGTGCCAGCAGTGGGCGATATGGCTACACCTTC
CASSGRYGYTF
>NA|TRBD2|TRBJ2-7|TRBV10-3
TGTGCCATCAGTCCGACTAGCGGAAGCTCCTACGAGCAGTACTTC
CAISPTSGSSYEQYF
>NA|NA|TRBJ1-3|TRBV7-9
TGTGCCAGCAGCTTCCCAATAGAAAACACCATATATTTT
CASSFPIENTIYF
>NA|TRBD2|TRBJ2-1|TRBV2
TGTGCCAGCCCACAACCAAGCGGGAGGGCCTCGGGCAATGAGCAGTTCTTC
CASPQPSGRASGNEQFF
>NA|TRBD1|TRBJ2-1|TRBV5-1
TGCGCCAGCAGGGGACAGGGGCCCACGAATGAGCAGTTCTTC
CASRGQGPTNEQFF
>NA|NA|TRBJ1-1|TRBV30
TGTGCCTGGAGTGTACGAGGGGGTACTGAAGCTTTCTTT
CAWSVRGGTEAFF
>NA|TRBD2|TRBJ2-3|TRBV11-2
TGTGCCAGCAGCTGGAGGACTAGCGGAGATAGCACAGATACGCAGTATTTT
CASSWRTSGDSTDTQYF
>NA|NA|TRBJ2-5|TRBV7-2
TGTGCCAGCAGCGCTCTTATTTACCCTCGGTTGTACTTC
CASSALIYPRLYF
>NA|TRBD1|TRBJ1-4|TRBV9
TGTGCCAGCAGCATCCGACAGGGAACTAATGAAAAACTGTTTTTT
CASSIRQGTNEKLFF
>NA|NA|TRBJ2-3|TRBV4-3
TGCGCCAGCAGCCAAGAGCCAGGGCTTGGGCTCACAGATACGCAGTATTTT
CASSQEPGLGLTDTQYF
>NA|TRBD1|TRBJ1-1|TRBV5-1
TGCGCCAGCAGCTTGGCTACAGGGGTAAAGCACACTGAAGCTTTCTTT
CASSLATGVKHTEAFF
>once|NA|TRBJ1-3|TRBV9
TGTGCCAGCAGCGTAGGTCGGGGGGCTAATGGAAACACCATATATTTT
CASSVGRGANGNTIYF
>once|TRBD1|TRBJ1-2|TRBV6-6
TGTGCCAGCAGTCCAACAGGGGGGGAGGATGGCTACACCTTC
CASSPTGGEDGYTF
>few|NA|TRBJ2-7|TRBV7-2
TGTGCCAGCAGAGCCTCGGGAAGCTCCTACGAGCAGTACTTC
CASRASGSSYEQYF
>NA|TRBD1|TRBJ2-6|TRBV7-9
TGTGCCAGCAGCTCCGGGACAGGGGGGGTGGGGGCCAACGTCCTGACTTTC
CASSSGTGGVGANVLTF
>NA|TRBD1|TRBJ1-6|TRBV19
TGTGCCAGTAGTGGAGGACAGGGAAGAAATTCACCCCTCCACTTT
CASSGGQGRNSPLHF